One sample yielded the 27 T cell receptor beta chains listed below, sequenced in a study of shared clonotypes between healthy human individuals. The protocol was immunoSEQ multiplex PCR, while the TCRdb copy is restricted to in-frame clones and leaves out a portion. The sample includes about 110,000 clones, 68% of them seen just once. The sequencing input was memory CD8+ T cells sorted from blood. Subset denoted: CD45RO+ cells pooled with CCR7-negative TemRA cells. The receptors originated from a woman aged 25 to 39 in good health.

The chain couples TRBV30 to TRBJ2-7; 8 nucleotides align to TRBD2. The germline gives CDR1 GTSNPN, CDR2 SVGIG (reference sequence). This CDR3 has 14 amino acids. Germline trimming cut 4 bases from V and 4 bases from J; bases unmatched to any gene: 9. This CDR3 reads CAWNKGLDPYEQYF. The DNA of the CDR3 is TGTGCCTGGAATAAGGGACTAGATCCTTACGAGCAGTACTTC.

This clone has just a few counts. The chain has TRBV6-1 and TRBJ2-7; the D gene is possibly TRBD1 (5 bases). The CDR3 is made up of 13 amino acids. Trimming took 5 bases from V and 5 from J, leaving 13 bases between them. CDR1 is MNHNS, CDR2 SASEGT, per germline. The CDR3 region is CASSYTGVHEQYF. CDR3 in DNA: TGTGCCAGCAGTTATACAGGCGTCCACGAGCAGTACTTC.

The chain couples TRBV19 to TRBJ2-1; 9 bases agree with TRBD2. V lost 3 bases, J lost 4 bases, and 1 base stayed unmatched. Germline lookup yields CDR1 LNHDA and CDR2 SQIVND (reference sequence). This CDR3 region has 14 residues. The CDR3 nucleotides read TGTGCCAGTAGTATGCGGGGGGGTTACAATGAGCAGTTCTTC. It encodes CASSMRGGYNEQFF.

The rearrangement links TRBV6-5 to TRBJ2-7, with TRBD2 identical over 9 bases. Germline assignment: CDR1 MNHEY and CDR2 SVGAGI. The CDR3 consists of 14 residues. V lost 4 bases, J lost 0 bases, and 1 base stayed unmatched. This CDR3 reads CASSSSGISYEQYF. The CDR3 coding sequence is TGTGCCAGCAGTTCTAGCGGGATCTCCTACGAGCAGTACTTC.

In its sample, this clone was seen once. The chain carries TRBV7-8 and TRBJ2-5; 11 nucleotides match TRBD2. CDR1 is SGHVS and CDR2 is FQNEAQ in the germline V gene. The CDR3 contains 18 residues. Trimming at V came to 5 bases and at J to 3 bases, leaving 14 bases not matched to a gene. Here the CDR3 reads CASSENPHLGLAEETQYF. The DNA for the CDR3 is TGTGCCAGCAGCGAGAATCCCCACCTGGGACTAGCGGAAGAGACCCAGTACTTC.

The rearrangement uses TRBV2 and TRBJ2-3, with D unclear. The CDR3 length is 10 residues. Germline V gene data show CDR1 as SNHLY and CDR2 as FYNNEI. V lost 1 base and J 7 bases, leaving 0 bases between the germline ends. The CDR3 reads CASSEDTQYF. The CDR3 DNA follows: TGTGCCAGCAGTGAAGATACGCAGTATTTT.

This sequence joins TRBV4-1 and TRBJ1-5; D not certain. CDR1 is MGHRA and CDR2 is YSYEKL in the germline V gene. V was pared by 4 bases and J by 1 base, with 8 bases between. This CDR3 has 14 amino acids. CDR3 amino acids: CASSPRGSNQPQHF. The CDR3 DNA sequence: TGCGCCAGCAGCCCCCGCGGAAGCAATCAGCCCCAGCATTTT.

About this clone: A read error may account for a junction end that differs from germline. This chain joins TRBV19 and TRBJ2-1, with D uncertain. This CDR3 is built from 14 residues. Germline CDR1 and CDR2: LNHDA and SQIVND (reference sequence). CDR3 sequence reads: CASSIFASDNEQFF. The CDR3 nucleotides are TGTGCCAGTAGTATTTTTGCCTCCGACAATGAGCAGTTCTTC.

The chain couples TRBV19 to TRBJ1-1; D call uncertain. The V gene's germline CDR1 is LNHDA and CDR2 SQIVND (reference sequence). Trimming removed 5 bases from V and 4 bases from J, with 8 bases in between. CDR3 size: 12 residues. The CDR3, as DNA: TGTGCCAGTAGTTTGGTAGGCACTGAAGCTTTCTTT. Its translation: CASSLVGTEAFF.

The CDR3: CASRRTGASYNEQFF. The CDR3 DNA sequence: TGTGCCAGCAGACGGACAGGGGCCTCCTACAATGAGCAGTTCTTC. The chain links TRBV5-4 to TRBJ2-1; TRBD1 matches 9 bases. V was clipped by 5 bases and J by 0 bases; unmatched bases: 3. The germline V gene encodes CDR1 SGHNT and CDR2 YYREEE (reference sequence). The CDR3 runs 15 residues.

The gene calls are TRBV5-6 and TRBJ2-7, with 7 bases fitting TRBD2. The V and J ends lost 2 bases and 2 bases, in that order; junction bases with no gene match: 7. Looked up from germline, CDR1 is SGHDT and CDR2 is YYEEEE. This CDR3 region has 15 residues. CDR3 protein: CASSFSGKPPYEQYF. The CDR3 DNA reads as TGTGCCAGCAGCTTCAGCGGGAAACCCCCCTACGAGCAGTACTTC.

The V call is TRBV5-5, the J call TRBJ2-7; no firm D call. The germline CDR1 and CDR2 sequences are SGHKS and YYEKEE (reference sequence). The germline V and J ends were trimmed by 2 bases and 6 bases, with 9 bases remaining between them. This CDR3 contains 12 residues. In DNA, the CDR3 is TGTGCCAGCAGCTTAATGGTCGGCGAGCAGTACTTC. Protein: CASSLMVGEQYF.

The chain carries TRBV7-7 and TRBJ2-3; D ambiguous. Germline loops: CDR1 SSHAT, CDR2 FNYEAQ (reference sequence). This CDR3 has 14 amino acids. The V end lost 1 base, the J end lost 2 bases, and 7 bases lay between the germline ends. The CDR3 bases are TGTGCCAGCAGCTTAGACCCGACCACAGATACGCAGTATTTT. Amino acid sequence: CASSLDPTTDTQYF.

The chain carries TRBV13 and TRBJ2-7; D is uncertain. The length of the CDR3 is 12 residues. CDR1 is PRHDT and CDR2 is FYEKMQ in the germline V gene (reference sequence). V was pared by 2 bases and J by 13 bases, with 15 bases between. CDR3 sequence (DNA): TGTGCCAGCAGCTTAAGGTCCCCGGAGCGATACTTC. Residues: CASSLRSPERYF.

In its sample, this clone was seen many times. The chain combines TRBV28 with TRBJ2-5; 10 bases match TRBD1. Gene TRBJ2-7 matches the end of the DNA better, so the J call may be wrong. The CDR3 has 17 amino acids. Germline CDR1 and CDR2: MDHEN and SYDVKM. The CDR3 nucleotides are TGTGCCAGCAGTTTTTTAGGGACAGGGGAGTTATCTGACGAGCAGTACTTC. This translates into CASSFLGTGELSDEQYF.

Written as DNA, the CDR3 is TGTGCCAGCACCGAGGTCGGCGGCGGGAATGAAAAACTGTTTTTT. This gives the protein CASTEVGGGNEKLFF. J is TRBJ1-4 and V is TRBV6-1; D call uncertain. Germline V lookup: CDR1 MNHNS, CDR2 SASEGT. The CDR3 totals 15 residues. Deletions cut 7 bases from V and 5 bases from J, with 17 bases between.

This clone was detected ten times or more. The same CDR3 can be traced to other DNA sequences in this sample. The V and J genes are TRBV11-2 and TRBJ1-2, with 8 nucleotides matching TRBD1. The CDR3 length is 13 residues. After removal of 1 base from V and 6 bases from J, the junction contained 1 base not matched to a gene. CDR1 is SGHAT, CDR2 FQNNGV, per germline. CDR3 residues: CASSLGTGNGYTF. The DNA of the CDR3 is TGTGCCAGCAGCTTAGGGACAGGGAATGGCTACACCTTC. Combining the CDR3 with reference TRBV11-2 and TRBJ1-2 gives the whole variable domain EAGVAQSPRYKIIEKRQSVAFWCNPISGHATLYWYQQILGQGPKLLIQFQNNGVVDDSQLPKDRFSAERLKGVDSTLKIQPAKLEDSAVYLCASSLGTGNGYTFGSGTRLTVV.

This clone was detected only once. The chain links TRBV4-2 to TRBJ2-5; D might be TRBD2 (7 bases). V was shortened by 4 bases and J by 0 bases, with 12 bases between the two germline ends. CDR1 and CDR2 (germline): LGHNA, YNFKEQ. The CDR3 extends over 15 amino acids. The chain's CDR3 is CASSPREGDQETQYF. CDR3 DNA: TGTGCCAGCAGCCCGAGGGAGGGGGACCAAGAGACCCAGTACTTC.

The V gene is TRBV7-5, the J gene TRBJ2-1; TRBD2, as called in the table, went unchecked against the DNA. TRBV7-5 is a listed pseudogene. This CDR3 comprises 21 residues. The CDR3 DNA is TGTGTCAGAAGCCCACCTATTTCCGGGACTAGCGGGAGGGCCTCCTACAATGAGCAGTTCTTC. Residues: CVRSPPISGTSGRASYNEQFF.

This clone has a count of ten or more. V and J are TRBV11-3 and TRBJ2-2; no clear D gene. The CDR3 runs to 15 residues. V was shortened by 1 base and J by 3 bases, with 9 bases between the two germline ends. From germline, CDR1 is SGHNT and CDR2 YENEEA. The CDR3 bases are TGTGCCAGCAGCTTAGGGCGTGGGGACACCGGGGAGCTGTTTTTT. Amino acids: CASSLGRGDTGELFF.

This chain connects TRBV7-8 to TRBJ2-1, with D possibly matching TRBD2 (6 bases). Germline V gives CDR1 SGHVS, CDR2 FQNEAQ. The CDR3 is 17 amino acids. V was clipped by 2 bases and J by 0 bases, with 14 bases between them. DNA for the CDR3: TGTGCCAGCAGCTTATTTCCGGCGGGGAGCTCCTACAATGAGCAGTTCTTC. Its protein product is CASSLFPAGSSYNEQFF.

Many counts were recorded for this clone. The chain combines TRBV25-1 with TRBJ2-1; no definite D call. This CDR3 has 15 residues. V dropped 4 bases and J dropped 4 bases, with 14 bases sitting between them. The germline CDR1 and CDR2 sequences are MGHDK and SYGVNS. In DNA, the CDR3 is TGTGCCAGCAGTGGGTCAAGAACGGATTACAATGAGCAGTTCTTC. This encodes CASSGSRTDYNEQFF.

The CDR3 reads CASSFLAQVDEQYF. The CDR3 DNA follows: TGTGCCAGCAGCTTCCTAGCGCAGGTGGACGAGCAGTACTTC. This chain uses TRBV11-2 with TRBJ2-7; TRBD2 is a possible D gene (6 bases). V lost 3 bases, J lost 5 bases, and 14 bases lay in between. This CDR3 spans 14 amino acids. Germline loops: CDR1 SGHAT, CDR2 FQNNGV.

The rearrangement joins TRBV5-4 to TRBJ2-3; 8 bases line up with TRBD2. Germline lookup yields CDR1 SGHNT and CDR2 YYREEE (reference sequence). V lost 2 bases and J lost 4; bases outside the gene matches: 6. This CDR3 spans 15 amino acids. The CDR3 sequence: CASSFGLASADTQYF. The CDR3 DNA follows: TGTGCCAGCAGCTTTGGACTAGCCTCGGCAGATACGCAGTATTTT.

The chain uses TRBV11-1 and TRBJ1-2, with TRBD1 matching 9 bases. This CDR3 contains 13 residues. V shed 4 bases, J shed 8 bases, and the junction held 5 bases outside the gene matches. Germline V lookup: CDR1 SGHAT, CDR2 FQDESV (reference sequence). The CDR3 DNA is TGTGCCAGCAGCTCCTGGACAGGGGAGGGCTACACCTTC. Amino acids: CASSSWTGEGYTF.

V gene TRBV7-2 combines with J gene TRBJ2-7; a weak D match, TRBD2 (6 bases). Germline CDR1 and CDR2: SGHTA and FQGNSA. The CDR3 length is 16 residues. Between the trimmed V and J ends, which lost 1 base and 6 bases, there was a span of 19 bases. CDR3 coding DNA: TGTGCCAGCAGCTTAGTAGGCCCGGTACTAGCATGCGAGCAGTACTTC. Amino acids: CASSLVGPVLACEQYF.

The CDR3 DNA follows: TGTGCCAGTAGTCGGCTTCAGGGGCACAATCAGCCCCAGCATTTT. This sequence encodes CASSRLQGHNQPQHF. The chain couples TRBV19 to TRBJ1-5; TRBD1 might be the D (6 bases). CDR1 is LNHDA and CDR2 is SQIVND in the germline V gene (reference sequence). The V end lost 5 bases, the J end lost 3 bases, and 14 bases lay between the germline ends. The CDR3 contains 15 residues. The full variable domain, with the rest looked up from reference TRBV19 and TRBJ1-5, is DGGITQSPKYLFRKEGQNVTLSCEQNLNHDAMYWYRQDPGQGLRLIYYSQIVNDFQKGDIAEGYSVSREKKESFPLTVTSAQKNPTAFYLCASSRLQGHNQPQHFGDGTRLSIL.